This TCR beta chain is drawn from a study of T cell repertoires in cytomegalovirus infection. V was shortened by 6 bases and J by 5 bases, with 16 bases between the two germline ends. The CDR3 loop spans 15 amino acids. Germline V gene data show CDR1 as MDHEN and CDR2 as SYDVKM. MiXCR was run by TCRdb on the reads, yielding one entry per CDR3 protein. The sample yields around 320,000 distinct CDR3 sequences, more than 8% seen once. This clonotype was detected only a few times. The chain employs TRBV28 and TRBJ2-2, with D possibly matching TRBD2 (6 bases). Sequencing was done on a sample of PBMCs. The TCR sequence derives from a human donor in good health (CMV status not recorded). Some clones in this sample may be carry-over from other donors' samples. CDR3 region: CASSQRLVATGELFF. CDR3 in DNA: TGTGCCAGCAGCCAAAGACTAGTCGCGACCGGGGAGCTGTTTTTT.